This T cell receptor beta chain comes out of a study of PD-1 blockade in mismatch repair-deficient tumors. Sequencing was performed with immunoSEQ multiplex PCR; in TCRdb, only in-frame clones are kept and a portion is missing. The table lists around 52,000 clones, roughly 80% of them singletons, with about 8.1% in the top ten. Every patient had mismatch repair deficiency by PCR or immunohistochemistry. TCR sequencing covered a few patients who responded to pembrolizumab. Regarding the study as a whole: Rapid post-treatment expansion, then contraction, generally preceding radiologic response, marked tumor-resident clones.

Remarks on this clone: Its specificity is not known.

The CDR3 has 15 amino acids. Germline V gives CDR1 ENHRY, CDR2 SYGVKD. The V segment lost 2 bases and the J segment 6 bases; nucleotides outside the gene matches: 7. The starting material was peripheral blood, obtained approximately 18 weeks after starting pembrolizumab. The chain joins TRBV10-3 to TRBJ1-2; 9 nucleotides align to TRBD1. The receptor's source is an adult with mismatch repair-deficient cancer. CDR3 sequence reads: CAISEGTRTGDGYTF. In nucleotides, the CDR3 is TGTGCCATCAGTGAGGGAACTAGGACAGGGGATGGCTACACCTTC.